This T cell receptor beta chain was obtained from a study of blood T cell repertoires in COVID-19. CDR1 and CDR2 from the germline V gene are SEHNR and FQNEAQ (reference sequence). The CDR3 extends over 13 amino acids. Trimming removed 7 bases from V and 0 bases from J, with 10 bases in between. The table came from immunoSEQ multiplex PCR; TCRdb's copy has only in-frame clones and leaves some out. This table holds about 280,000 clones, roughly 87% found once. The sequenced sample was peripheral blood. The chain uses TRBV7-9 and TRBJ2-7, with TRBD2 as a possible D gene (6 bases). This clonotype was obtained from a human donor in a cohort sampled during active COVID-19. CDR3 nucleotides: TGTGCCAGCAACCGGGGGAGCTCCTACGAGCAGTACTTC. This sequence encodes CASNRGSSYEQYF.